Listed below are T cell receptor beta chains from one sample, sequenced in a study of human thymus T cells. TCRdb keeps only in-frame clones here, not all; method: immunoSEQ multiplex PCR. The profile shows roughly 130,000 clones, just under 95% of them singletons. Material: thymus tissue. Receptors originate from a boy in the first two years of life with a congenital heart defect but otherwise immunologically healthy. The CDR3 runs from the conserved cysteine through the conserved F or W. The D gene is left open where the match is weak. Clone size is not always given. Where it is, it says once, few, many or a class for expanded clones.

V	size	D	J	DNA	CDR3
TRBV28	.	.	TRBJ1-6	TGTGCCCTCGGGCGGGTCGGAGATTCACCCCTCCACTTT	CALGRVGDSPLHF
TRBV5-4	.	.	TRBJ2-1	TGTGCCAGCAGCTTAGGGGCAGGGAAATCCTACAATGAGCAGTTCTTC	CASSLGAGKSYNEQFF
TRBV18	.	.	TRBJ1-6	TGTGCCAGCTCACTCCAGGTTTCGGATTCACCCCTCCACTTT	CASSLQVSDSPLHF
TRBV6-1	once	.	TRBJ1-2	TGTGCCAGCATTTATTCGCAAGGAGAGAATGGCTACACCTTC	CASIYSQGENGYTF
TRBV11-3	.	.	TRBJ2-1	TGTGCCAGCAGCTTAGATCTTAAGGTTGCTTGGCCTTACAATGAGCAGTTCTTC	CASSLDLKVAWPYNEQFF
TRBV4-3	.	TRBD1	TRBJ1-2	TGCGCCAGCAGCCGGAGAACCGGGACAGGGGATTTCTATGGCTACACCTTC	CASSRRTGTGDFYGYTF
TRBV18	.	.	TRBJ1-4	TGTGCCAGCTCACCACCCCAGGGTGAAAAACTGTTTTTT	CASSPPQGEKLFF
TRBV6-5	.	TRBD2	TRBJ2-5	TGTGCCAGCAGTTACGGGGCGGGGGGGCCTGAGACCCAGTACTTC	CASSYGAGGPETQYF
TRBV28	.	TRBD1	TRBJ1-5	TGTGCCAGCAGTCCGACAGGGGGCGCCAGGTCGTCCCAGCATTTT	CASSPTGGARSSQHF
TRBV6-6	once	.	TRBJ1-2	TGTGCCAGCAGTTACCCGGACCGTAACTATGGCTACACCTTC	CASSYPDRNYGYTF
TRBV6-1	.	.	TRBJ1-2	TGTGCCAGCAGTGCCATCCCAGCGGACTATGGCTACACCTTC	CASSAIPADYGYTF
TRBV27	.	.	TRBJ1-5	TGTGCCAGCAGCCCGGGACCCACCTCAGGTTATAGCAATCAGCCCCAGCATTTT	CASSPGPTSGYSNQPQHF
TRBV11-2	once	.	TRBJ2-7	TGTGCCAGCAGCCCGGGCCCCAGGGAGCAGTACTTC	CASSPGPREQYF
TRBV4-3	once	.	TRBJ1-2	TGCGCCAGCAGCCAACGGGGACGGACACCCTCCTACACCTTC	CASSQRGRTPSYTF
TRBV19	.	TRBD1	TRBJ1-6	TGTGCCAGTAGTGCAACCGACAGGGACTATAATTCACCCCTCCACTTT	CASSATDRDYNSPLHF
TRBV5-6	.	.	TRBJ2-3	TGTGCCAGCAGCTGCCGGCGAGGGGCCGGAGATTGGGGCACAGATACGCAGTATTTT	CASSCRRGAGDWGTDTQYF
TRBV5-6	.	.	TRBJ2-7	TGTGCCAGCAGCTTGAACAGGTCAAGCTACGAGCAGTACTTC	CASSLNRSSYEQYF
TRBV5-1	.	TRBD1	TRBJ1-1	TGCGCCAGCAGCTTGAATGGACAGGGAAGGACTGAAGCTTTCTTT	CASSLNGQGRTEAFF
TRBV5-6	.	.	TRBJ1-5	TGTGCCAGCAGCTCGGCGGGGTATGGCAATCAGCCCCAGCATTTT	CASSSAGYGNQPQHF
TRBV7-3	.	TRBD2	TRBJ2-7	TGTGCCAGCAGCTTGGGACTAGCGGGGTACTACGAGCAGTACTTC	CASSLGLAGYYEQYF
TRBV27	.	TRBD2	TRBJ2-3	TGTGCCAGCAGTTTAGGGACTAGCTGGGAAGATACGCAGTATTTT	CASSLGTSWEDTQYF
TRBV7-9	.	.	TRBJ2-2	TGTGCCAGCACCCTAAGGAGGGCTGCCGGCACCGGGGAGCTGTTTTTT	CASTLRRAAGTGELFF